Listed below are T cell receptor beta chains from one sample, sequenced in a study of T cell responses to AZD1222 COVID-19 vaccine. Some clones are missing from TCRdb's copy, which holds only in-frame ones; the method was immunoSEQ multiplex PCR. The table has some 140,000 clones, over 85% seen once; the top ten hold approximately 6.9%. The input for sequencing was peripheral blood, taken 28 days after the second AZD1222 dose. The receptor source for this set is an adult who received the AZD1222 COVID-19 vaccine. Both conserved end residues are part of each CDR3. The D gene is left open where the match is weak. Where a row states a size, it is once, few, many or the class of an expanded clone; other rows omit it.

V gene: TRBV19; J gene: TRBJ1-2; D gene: -; clone size: -; CDR3 DNA: TGTGCCAGTAGTATAGGACAGGCCTACACCTTC; CDR3 protein: CASSIGQAYTF
V gene: TRBV28; J gene: TRBJ1-5; D gene: -; clone size: -; CDR3 DNA: TGTGCCAGCAGTTTAGTGTTGGCGGCAGGCCGCAATCAGCCCCAGCATTTT; CDR3 protein: CASSLVLAAGRNQPQHF
V gene: TRBV7-9; J gene: TRBJ2-7; D gene: TRBD2; clone size: -; CDR3 DNA: TGTGCCAGCAGCCCAAGGACTAGCGGGGCCTACGAGCAGTACTTC; CDR3 protein: CASSPRTSGAYEQYF
V gene: TRBV2; J gene: TRBJ2-3; D gene: TRBD1; clone size: -; CDR3 DNA: TGTGCCAGCAGACAGGGGGAGTTGGGGGATACGCAGTATTTT; CDR3 protein: CASRQGELGDTQYF
V gene: TRBV19; J gene: TRBJ2-7; D gene: -; clone size: -; CDR3 DNA: TGTGCCAGTAGTAAAGGGGGATCCTACGAGCAGTACTTC; CDR3 protein: CASSKGGSYEQYF
V gene: TRBV7-2; J gene: TRBJ1-3; D gene: -; clone size: -; CDR3 DNA: TGTGCCAGCAGCCCGCTGCGGGGGCTTGAAAACACCATATATTTT; CDR3 protein: CASSPLRGLENTIYF
V gene: TRBV4-1; J gene: TRBJ1-5; D gene: TRBD1; clone size: -; CDR3 DNA: TGCGCCAGCAGCAGCAACAGGGGTCCGGAGCCCCAGCATTTT; CDR3 protein: CASSSNRGPEPQHF
V gene: TRBV25-1; J gene: TRBJ2-3; D gene: -; clone size: once; CDR3 DNA: TGTGCCAGCAGTGGAAGCACAGATACGCAGTATTTT; CDR3 protein: CASSGSTDTQYF
V gene: TRBV18; J gene: TRBJ1-4; D gene: -; clone size: -; CDR3 DNA: TGTGCCAGCTCACCACGGGAAGGTTCGAGGAATGAAAAACTGTTTTTT; CDR3 protein: CASSPREGSRNEKLFF
V gene: TRBV28; J gene: TRBJ1-2; D gene: TRBD1; clone size: -; CDR3 DNA: TGTGCCAGCAGACCCCTACAGGGGGCCGGTAACTATGGCTACACCTTC; CDR3 protein: CASRPLQGAGNYGYTF
V gene: TRBV27; J gene: TRBJ2-7; D gene: -; clone size: -; CDR3 DNA: TGTGCCAGCAGTTTAGCCGGTCCCAACGGAGAGCAGTACTTC; CDR3 protein: CASSLAGPNGEQYF